Each of the 4 T cell receptor beta chains below was sequenced from the same sample in a study of long-term antiretroviral therapy in people with HIV. Sequencing used immunoSEQ v3.0 at survey level. Profiling relied on immunoSEQ multiplex PCR, and the TCRdb table lists in-frame clones only, not all of them. Of approximately 29,000 clones in the sample, approximately 92% were seen once. Sample: unsorted PBMCs, taken 5.2 years after starting antiretroviral therapy. All receptors come from a woman between 40 and 50 years old with HIV.

The rearrangement joins TRBV5-6 to TRBJ2-7; D perhaps matches TRBD1 (6 bases). The CDR3 spans 12 residues. Germline CDR1 SGHDT, CDR2 YYEEEE. The ends were cut back, 7 bases at V and 4 bases at J, with 12 bases in the middle. CDR3 protein: CASAQGRYEQYF. As DNA, the CDR3 is TGTGCCAGCGCGCAGGGGCGGTACGAGCAGTACTTC.

The chain recombines TRBV6-5 with TRBJ2-7; 7 positions agree with TRBD1. The J segment lost 4 bases and the V segment lost 2 bases, leaving 5 bases of the junction unmatched. The CDR3 totals 14 residues. CDR1 is MNHEY, CDR2 SVGAGI, per germline. CDR3 nucleotides: TGTGCCAGCAGTTACAGGCAGGGGGAATACGAGCAGTACTTC. It encodes CASSYRQGEYEQYF.

Turning to this clone: Compared with germline, one end of the junction differs, possibly owing to a read error. This chain joins TRBV6-6 and TRBJ2-7; D perhaps matches TRBD2 (5 bases). Germline V CDR1 and CDR2: MNHNY, SVGAGI (reference sequence). The CDR3 has 16 amino acids. The CDR3 region is CASTYGMLEESYEQYF. Here the CDR3 DNA reads TGTGCCAGCACTTACGGGATGCTGGAGGAATCCTACGAGCAGTACTTC.

The chain links TRBV18 to TRBJ1-5, with 8 bases matching TRBD1. After removal of 6 bases from V and 5 bases from J, the junction contained 3 bases not matched to a gene. The CDR3 has 13 residues. Germline V gene lookup returns CDR1 KGHSH and CDR2 LQKENI. DNA for the CDR3: TGTGCCAGCTCGCCGACAGGGGATCAGCCCCAGCATTTT. Translating gives CASSPTGDQPQHF.